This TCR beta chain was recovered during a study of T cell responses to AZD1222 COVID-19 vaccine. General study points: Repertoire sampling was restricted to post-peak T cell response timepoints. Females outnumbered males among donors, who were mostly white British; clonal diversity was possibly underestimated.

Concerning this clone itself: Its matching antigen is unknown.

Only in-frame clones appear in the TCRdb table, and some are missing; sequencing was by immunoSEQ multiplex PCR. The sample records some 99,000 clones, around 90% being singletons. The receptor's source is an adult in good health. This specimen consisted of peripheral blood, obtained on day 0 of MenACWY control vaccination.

CDR3 residues: CASSQAVGGTGHSPLHF. The CDR3 DNA follows: TGTGCCAGCAGTCAAGCGGTCGGGGGGACAGGACATTCACCCCTCCACTTT. The chain joins TRBV28 to TRBJ1-6, with TRBD1 identical over 8 bases. This CDR3 is 17 amino acids long. Trimming took 5 bases from V and 8 from J; bases not matched to a gene: 14. Per the germline V gene, CDR1 is MDHEN and CDR2 is SYDVKM. Based on the CDR3 plus reference TRBV28 and TRBJ1-6, the full variable domain is DVKVTQSSRYLVKRTGEKVFLECVQDMDHENMFWYRQDPGLGLRLIYFSYDVKMKEKGDIPEGYSVSREKKERFSLILESASTNQTSMYLCASSQAVGGTGHSPLHFGNGTRLTVT.